The 13 T cell receptor beta chains given below trace back to one sample, sequenced in a study of OX40 agonist ivuxolimab in advanced cancers. Repertoires were generated with immunoSEQ multiplex PCR, while TCRdb's copy carries only in-frame clones and drops some. This table holds about 70,000 clones, around nine tenths found once. Sequences were derived from CD4+ or CD8+ T cells sorted from blood, sampled in a trial of the OX40 agonist ivuxolimab. These receptors originate from an adult with an advanced solid tumor such as melanoma, head and neck, liver or kidney cancer.

This clone was seen once. The chain uses TRBV7-2 and TRBJ2-5, with D possibly TRBD1 on 6 matching bases. The germline CDR1 and CDR2 sequences are SGHTA and FQGNSA. V dropped 5 bases and J dropped 2 bases, with 21 bases sitting between them. This CDR3 region has 17 residues. The CDR3 region has the DNA TGTGCCAGCAGCAGACAGGTACAGGCGGTAAGACAAGAGACCCAGTACTTC. Translation gives CASSRQVQAVRQETQYF.

The CDR3 nucleotides read TGCGCCAGCAGCTTCGGGGGTCCCCACGATACGCAGTATTTT. Translated: CASSFGGPHDTQYF. The chain has TRBV5-1 and TRBJ2-3; weak D call: TRBD2 (6 bases). CDR1 is SGHRS, CDR2 YFSETQ, per germline. There are 14 residues in the CDR3. Trimming pared 2 bases from V and 6 bases from J, leaving 13 bases between.

This chain links TRBV6-1 with TRBJ1-1; D may be TRBD1 (6 bases). Germline lookup yields CDR1 MNHNS and CDR2 SASEGT. This CDR3 has 15 residues. Trimming removed 3 bases at V and 0 bases at J, with 11 bases between. CDR3 nucleotides: TGTGCCAGCAGTGACCGAGACAGGTTGAACACTGAAGCTTTCTTT. It is translated as CASSDRDRLNTEAFF.

This clone has only one observation. The V call is TRBV16, the J call TRBJ2-6; perhaps TRBD1 as D (5 bases). V lost 2 bases, J lost 2 bases, and 13 bases lay in between. The length of the CDR3 is 17 residues. Germline V CDR1 and CDR2: KGHSY, FQNENV. The DNA for the CDR3 is TGTGCCAGCAGCCAACGGTTAGGGGCTACTGGGGCCAACGTCCTGACTTTC. This sequence encodes CASSQRLGATGANVLTF.

The V and J genes are TRBV5-1 and TRBJ2-1, with 15 nucleotides matching TRBD2. The J segment lost 9 bases and the V segment lost 4 bases, leaving 5 bases of the junction unmatched. The CDR3 spans 15 residues. Germline V gives CDR1 SGHRS, CDR2 YFSETQ. The CDR3 here is CASSMGLAGGGEQFF. CDR3 coding DNA: TGCGCCAGCAGCATGGGACTAGCGGGAGGAGGTGAGCAGTTCTTC.

The rearrangement links TRBV4-1 to TRBJ2-3, with a tentative D call TRBD2 (7 bases). Trimming cost V 3 bases and J 12 bases, with 19 bases left between them. The CDR3 has 14 amino acids. Germline V gene sequence: CDR1 MGHRA, CDR2 YSYEKL. Written as DNA, the CDR3 is TGCGCCAGCAGCCAGGGTTTTAGGGGGGGGATACAGTATTTT. Residues: CASSQGFRGGIQYF.

This clone was detected a few times. The chain combines TRBV5-1 with TRBJ2-7; TRBD2 aligns across 7 bases. V was pared by 2 bases and J by 6 bases, with 2 bases of the junction left unmatched. This CDR3 is 12 amino acids long. From germline, CDR1 is SGHRS and CDR2 YFSETQ. The CDR3, as DNA: TGCGCCAGCAGCTTAAGGGAGGGCGAGCAGTACTTC. This gives the protein CASSLREGEQYF.

The chain is built from TRBV19 and TRBJ2-2; 7 bases line up with TRBD1. The germline V gene encodes CDR1 LNHDA and CDR2 SQIVND (reference sequence). The CDR3 is 18 amino acids. The V gene end was trimmed by 6 bases and the J gene end by 3 bases; junction bases not matched to a gene: 16. The CDR3 spells CASRPTSFTGAHTGELFF. DNA of the CDR3: TGTGCCAGTAGACCCACTTCCTTTACAGGGGCCCACACCGGGGAGCTGTTTTTT.

V gene TRBV6-6 combines with J gene TRBJ2-7; perhaps D is TRBD1 or TRBD2 (5 bases each). Germline loops: CDR1 MNHNY, CDR2 SVGAGI (reference sequence). The V gene lost 5 bases and the J gene lost 7 bases, with 15 bases spanning the gap. The CDR3 covers 13 residues. CDR3 in amino acids: CASSAGALGEQYF. The CDR3 coding sequence is TGTGCCAGCAGTGCCGGGGCCCTGGGGGAGCAGTACTTC.

Details on this clone: One junction end disagrees with the germline gene, perhaps due to a read error. The V call is TRBV9, the J call TRBJ2-1; D uncertain. The CDR3 runs to 15 residues. CDR1 and CDR2 from the germline V gene are SGDLS and YYNGEE. CDR3: CASSENLWDPNEQLF. CDR3 in DNA: TGTGCCAGCAGCGAAAATCTCTGGGATCCCAATGAGCAGCTCTTC.

V and J are TRBV5-1 and TRBJ2-3; 11 nucleotides agree with TRBD1. Germline CDR1 SGHRS, CDR2 YFSETQ. V was pared by 4 bases and J by 0 bases, with 16 bases of the junction left unmatched. The CDR3 covers 20 residues. This CDR3 reads CASSGKRGTGGIRSTDTQYF. CDR3 DNA: TGCGCCAGCAGCGGGAAGAGGGGGACAGGGGGTATCCGGAGCACAGATACGCAGTATTTT.

This clone has more than one count but fewer than ten. The chain employs TRBV6-5 and TRBJ2-5; D uncertain. This CDR3 contains 13 residues. Trimming left V 3 bases short and J 5 bases short, with 10 bases between. The germline CDR1 and CDR2 sequences are MNHEY and SVGAGI. The CDR3 here is CASSYGGRETQYF. CDR3 coding DNA: TGTGCCAGCAGTTATGGTGGCCGCGAGACCCAGTACTTC.

This chain connects TRBV18 to TRBJ1-1; possibly TRBD1 for D (5 bases). The CDR3 spans 15 residues. Germline V CDR1 and CDR2: KGHSH, LQKENI. The V gene lost 3 bases and the J gene lost 2 bases, with 13 bases spanning the gap. CDR3 nucleotide sequence: TGTGCCAGCTCACCTTTGAGGGGTCGTAACACTGAAGCTTTCTTT. Its translation is CASSPLRGRNTEAFF.